This is a list of T cell receptor beta chains from one sample in a study of neurological immune-mediated disorders. TCRdb recomputed calls from the 5' RACE reads with MiXCR, one row per CDR3 protein. The table lists 27,000 or so distinct CDR3 sequences, more than 2.5% of them singletons. The sequenced sample was PBMCs. The receptors here all came from a woman younger than 45 with multiple sclerosis. The CDR3 runs from the conserved cysteine through the conserved F or W. A D gene is named only where the DNA matches it firmly. Only some rows state a clone size, as once, few, many or a class for expanded clones.

clone_size | d_call | j_call | v_call | cdr3_nt | cdr3_aa
many | . | TRBJ1-3 | TRBV27 | TGTGCCTCCCGGCGCGGCTCTGGAAACACCATATATTTT | CASRRGSGNTIYF
many | . | TRBJ1-1 | TRBV7-2 | TGTGCCAGCAGCTCCAGGGGTGAGGGTGAAGCTTTCTTT | CASSSRGEGEAFF
many | . | TRBJ2-1 | TRBV11-2 | TGTGCCAGCAGCTTTAAGTTTCATGAGCAGTTCTTC | CASSFKFHEQFF
many | . | TRBJ2-5 | TRBV5-6 | TGTGCCAGCAGCTTGTACAGTCCCCAAGAGACCCAGTACTTC | CASSLYSPQETQYF
many | TRBD2 | TRBJ2-7 | TRBV5-5 | TGTGCCAGCAGCTACGGGACTAGCGTCCCGGTAAGCTCCTACGAGCAGTACTTC | CASSYGTSVPVSSYEQYF
many | TRBD1 | TRBJ2-7 | TRBV5-1 | TGCGCCAGCAGCCCGGGACAGAACTACGAGCAGTACTTC | CASSPGQNYEQYF
many | . | TRBJ1-2 | TRBV12-3/TRBV12-4 | TGTGCCAGCAGTTTGCGGCAGGCGACTGGGGGCTACACCTTC | CASSLRQATGGYTF
many | TRBD1 | TRBJ1-1 | TRBV5-5 | TGTGCCAGCAAGAAGGGACAGGGGCGCGCTGAAGCTTTCTTT | CASKKGQGRAEAFF
many | . | TRBJ1-5 | TRBV28 | TGTGCCAGCAGTCTCACAGGCGCTAGCAATCAGCCCCAGCATTTT | CASSLTGASNQPQHF
many | TRBD2 | TRBJ2-7 | TRBV7-2 | TGTGCCAGCAGCTTAGGGACTAGCGGGGGGGAACTTTGGTACGAGCAGTACTTC | CASSLGTSGGELWYEQYF
many | . | TRBJ1-6 | TRBV9 | TGTGCCAGCAGCGTAGGACTAAATAATTCACCCCTCCACTTT | CASSVGLNNSPLHF
. | TRBD1 | TRBJ1-6 | TRBV7-9 | TGTGCCAGCAGCCAAGGGGACAGACTTAATTCACCCCTCAACTTT | CASSQGDRLNSPLNF
many | TRBD1 | TRBJ2-2 | TRBV5-1 | TGCGCCAGCAGCTTGGAGGCAGGGGGCAACGGGGAGCTGTTTTTT | CASSLEAGGNGELFF
many | TRBD1 | TRBJ2-3 | TRBV15 | TGTGCCACACAGGGGGTTTCTAGCACAGATACGCAGTATTTT | CATQGVSSTDTQYF
many | . | TRBJ2-3 | TRBV10-3 | TGTGCCATCAGTGAGAACACAGATACGCAGTATTTT | CAISENTDTQYF
many | . | TRBJ2-5 | TRBV5-6 | TGTGCCAGCAGCTGGAGACAGACCCTGGGATACCAAGAGACCCAGTACTTC | CASSWRQTLGYQETQYF
few | . | TRBJ2-4 | TRBV12-3/TRBV12-4 | TGTGCCAGCAGTTTTGACGGCACCAAAAAAATTCAGTACTTC | CASSFDGTKKIQYF
medium-sized | . | TRBJ2-4 | TRBV5-6 | TGTGCCAGCTCGGGACGAGGGCGTAAAAACATTCAGTACTTC | CASSGRGRKNIQYF